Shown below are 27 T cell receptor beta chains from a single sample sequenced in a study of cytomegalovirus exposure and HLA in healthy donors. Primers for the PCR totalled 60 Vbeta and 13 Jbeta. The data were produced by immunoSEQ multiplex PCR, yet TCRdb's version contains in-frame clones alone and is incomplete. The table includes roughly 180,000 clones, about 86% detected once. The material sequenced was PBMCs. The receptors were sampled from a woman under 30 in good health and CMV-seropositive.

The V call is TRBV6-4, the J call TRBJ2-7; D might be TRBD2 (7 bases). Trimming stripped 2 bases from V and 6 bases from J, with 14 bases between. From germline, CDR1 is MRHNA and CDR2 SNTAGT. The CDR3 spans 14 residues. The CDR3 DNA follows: TGTGCCAGCAGTGACCCCCGGGGAGGGGGCGAGCAGTACTTC. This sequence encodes CASSDPRGGGEQYF.

Here the CDR3 reads CASSLGDMNTQYF. CDR3 sequence (DNA): TGTGCCAGCAGCTTAGGGGACATGAATACGCAGTATTTT. J is TRBJ2-3 and V is TRBV7-9, with a weak D call TRBD1 (6 bases). Trimming stripped 1 base from V and 7 bases from J, with 9 bases between. This CDR3 spans 13 amino acids. The germline gives CDR1 SEHNR, CDR2 FQNEAQ (reference sequence).

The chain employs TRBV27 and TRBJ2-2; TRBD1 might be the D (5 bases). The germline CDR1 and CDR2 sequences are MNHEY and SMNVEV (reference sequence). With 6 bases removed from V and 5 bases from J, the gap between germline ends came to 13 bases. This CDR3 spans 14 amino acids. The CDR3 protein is CASSPPGLTGELFF. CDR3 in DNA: TGTGCCAGCAGCCCCCCAGGGCTAACCGGGGAGCTGTTTTTT.

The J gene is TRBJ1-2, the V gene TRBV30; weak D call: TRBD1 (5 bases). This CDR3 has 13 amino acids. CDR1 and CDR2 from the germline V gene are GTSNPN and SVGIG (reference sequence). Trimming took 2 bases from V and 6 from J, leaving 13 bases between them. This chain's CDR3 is CAWSLGGGNGYTF. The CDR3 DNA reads TGTGCCTGGAGTCTCGGGGGGGGAAATGGCTACACCTTC. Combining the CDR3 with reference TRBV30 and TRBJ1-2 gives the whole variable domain SQTIHQWPATLVQPVGSPLSLECTVEGTSNPNLYWYRQAAGRGLQLLFYSVGIGQISSEVPQNLSASRPQDRQFILSSKKLLLSDSGFYLCAWSLGGGNGYTFGSGTRLTVV.

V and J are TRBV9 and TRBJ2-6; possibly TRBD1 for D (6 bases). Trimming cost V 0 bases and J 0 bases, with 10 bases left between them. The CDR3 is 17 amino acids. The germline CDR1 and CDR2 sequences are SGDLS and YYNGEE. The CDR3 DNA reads TGTGCCAGCAGCGTAGCTGGGGGCCCCTCTGGGGCCAACGTCCTGACTTTC. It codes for CASSVAGGPSGANVLTF.

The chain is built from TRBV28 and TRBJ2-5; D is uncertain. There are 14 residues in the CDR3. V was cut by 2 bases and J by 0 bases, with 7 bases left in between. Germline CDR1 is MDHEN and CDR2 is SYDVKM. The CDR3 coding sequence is TGTGCCAGCAGTTTAGCAGGAAACCAAGAGACCCAGTACTTC. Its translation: CASSLAGNQETQYF.

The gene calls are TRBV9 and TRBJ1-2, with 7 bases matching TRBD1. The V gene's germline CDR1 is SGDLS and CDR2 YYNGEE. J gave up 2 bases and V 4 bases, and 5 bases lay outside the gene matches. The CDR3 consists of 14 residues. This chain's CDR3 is CASSPGTANYGYTF. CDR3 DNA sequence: TGTGCCAGCAGCCCAGGGACAGCAAACTATGGCTACACCTTC.

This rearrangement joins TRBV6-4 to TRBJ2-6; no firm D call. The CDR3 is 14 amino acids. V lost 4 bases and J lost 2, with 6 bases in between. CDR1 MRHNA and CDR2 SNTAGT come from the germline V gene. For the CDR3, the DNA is TGTGCCAGCAGTGTCGAGGCTGGGGCCAACGTCCTGACTTTC. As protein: CASSVEAGANVLTF.

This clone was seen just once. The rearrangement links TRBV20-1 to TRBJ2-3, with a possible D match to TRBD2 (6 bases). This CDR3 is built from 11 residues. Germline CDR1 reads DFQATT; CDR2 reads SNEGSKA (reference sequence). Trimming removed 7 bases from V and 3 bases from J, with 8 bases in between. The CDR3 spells CSGGVTDTQYF. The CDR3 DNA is TGCAGTGGGGGGGTAACAGATACGCAGTATTTT.

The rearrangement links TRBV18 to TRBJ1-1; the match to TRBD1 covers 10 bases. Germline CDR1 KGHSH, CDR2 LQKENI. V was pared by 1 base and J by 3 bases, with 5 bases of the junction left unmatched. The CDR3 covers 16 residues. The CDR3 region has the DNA TGTGCCAGCTCACCACGGACAGGGGGTGCGGACACTGAAGCTTTCTTT. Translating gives CASSPRTGGADTEAFF.

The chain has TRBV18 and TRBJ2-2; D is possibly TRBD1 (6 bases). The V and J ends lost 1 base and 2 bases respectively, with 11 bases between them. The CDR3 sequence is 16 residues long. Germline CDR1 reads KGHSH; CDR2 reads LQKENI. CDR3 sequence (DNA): TGTGCCAGCTCACCACATCCAGGGGCCAACACCGGGGAGCTGTTTTTT. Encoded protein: CASSPHPGANTGELFF.

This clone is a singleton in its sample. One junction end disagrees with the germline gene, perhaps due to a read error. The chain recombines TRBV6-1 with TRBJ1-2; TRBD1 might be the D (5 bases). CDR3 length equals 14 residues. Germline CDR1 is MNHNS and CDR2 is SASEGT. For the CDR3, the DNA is TGTGTCAGCAGTGAATGGGGGGAAGGCTATGGCTACACCTTC. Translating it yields CVSSEWGEGYGYTF.

The CDR3 loop reads CASRRGASQETQYF. CDR3 nucleotide sequence: TGTGCCAGCAGGCGGGGGGCCTCCCAAGAGACCCAGTACTTC. This chain uses TRBV21-1 with TRBJ2-5; the table calls TRBD2, which could not be checked here. TRBV21-1 is given as a pseudogene. This CDR3 comprises 14 residues.

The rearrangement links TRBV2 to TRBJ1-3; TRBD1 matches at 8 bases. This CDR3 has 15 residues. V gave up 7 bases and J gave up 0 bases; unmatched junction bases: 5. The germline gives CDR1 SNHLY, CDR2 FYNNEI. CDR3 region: CASTGQGISGNTIYF. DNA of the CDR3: TGTGCCAGCACAGGACAGGGAATCTCTGGAAACACCATATATTTT. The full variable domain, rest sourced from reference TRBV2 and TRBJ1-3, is EPEVTQTPSHQVTQMGQEVILRCVPISNHLYFYWYRQILGQKVEFLVSFYNNEISEKSEIFDDQFSVERPDGSNFTLKIRSTKLEDSAMYFCASTGQGISGNTIYFGEGSWLTVV.

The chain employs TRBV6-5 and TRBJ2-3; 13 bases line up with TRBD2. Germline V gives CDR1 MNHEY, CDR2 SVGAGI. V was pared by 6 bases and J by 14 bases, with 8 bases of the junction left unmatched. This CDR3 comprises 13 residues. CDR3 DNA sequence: TGTGCCAGCAGATCCCCGGGACTAGCGGGGTCGTATTTT. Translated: CASRSPGLAGSYF.

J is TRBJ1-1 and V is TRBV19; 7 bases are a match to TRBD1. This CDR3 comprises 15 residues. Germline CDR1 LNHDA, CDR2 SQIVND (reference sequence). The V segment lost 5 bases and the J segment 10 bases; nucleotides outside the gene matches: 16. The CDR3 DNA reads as TGTGCCAGTAGTTCATTACTCCCCGGGACAGCGGGAGCTTTCTTT. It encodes CASSSLLPGTAGAFF.

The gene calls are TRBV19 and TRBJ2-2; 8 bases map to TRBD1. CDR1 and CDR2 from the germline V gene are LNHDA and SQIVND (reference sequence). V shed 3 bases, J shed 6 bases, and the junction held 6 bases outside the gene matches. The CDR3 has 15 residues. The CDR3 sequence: CASSMTGVVPGELFF. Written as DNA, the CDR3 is TGTGCCAGTAGTATGACAGGGGTTGTCCCCGGGGAGCTGTTTTTT. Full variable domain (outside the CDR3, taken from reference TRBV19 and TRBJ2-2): DGGITQSPKYLFRKEGQNVTLSCEQNLNHDAMYWYRQDPGQGLRLIYYSQIVNDFQKGDIAEGYSVSREKKESFPLTVTSAQKNPTAFYLCASSMTGVVPGELFFGEGSRLTVL.

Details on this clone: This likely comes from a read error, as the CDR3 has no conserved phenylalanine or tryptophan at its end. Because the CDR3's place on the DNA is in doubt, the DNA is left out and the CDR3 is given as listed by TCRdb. CDR3: CASSLAFGQGEVEC. The rearrangement links TRBV5-4 to TRBJ1-2; the table assigns TRBD1, which was not confirmed against the DNA. The CDR3 region is 14 residues in length, termini included. Germline values: CDR1 SGHNT, CDR2 YYREEE (reference sequence).

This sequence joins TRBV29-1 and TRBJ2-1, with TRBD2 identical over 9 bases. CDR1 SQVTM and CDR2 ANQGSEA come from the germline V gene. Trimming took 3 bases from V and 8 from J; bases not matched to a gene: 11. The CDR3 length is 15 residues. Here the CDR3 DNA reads TGCAGCGTTGAGTCTCCTAGCGGGGTATTTGATGAGCAGTTCTTC. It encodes CSVESPSGVFDEQFF.

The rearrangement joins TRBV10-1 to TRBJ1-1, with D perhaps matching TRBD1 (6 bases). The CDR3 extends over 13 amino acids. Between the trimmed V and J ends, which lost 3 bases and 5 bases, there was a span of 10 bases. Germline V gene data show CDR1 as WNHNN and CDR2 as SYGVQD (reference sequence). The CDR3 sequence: CASSDVRGTEAFF. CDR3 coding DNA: TGCGCCAGCAGTGATGTAAGGGGGACTGAAGCTTTCTTT.

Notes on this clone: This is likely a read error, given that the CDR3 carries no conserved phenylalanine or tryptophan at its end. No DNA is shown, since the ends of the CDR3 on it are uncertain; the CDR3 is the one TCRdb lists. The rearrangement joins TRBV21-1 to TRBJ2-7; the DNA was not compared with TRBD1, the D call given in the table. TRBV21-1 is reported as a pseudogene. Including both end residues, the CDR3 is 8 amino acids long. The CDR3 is CASGQGRS.

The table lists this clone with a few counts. CDR3 amino acids: CASSRTSTDTQYF. The CDR3 nucleotides read TGTGCCAGCAGCCGAACAAGCACAGATACGCAGTATTTT. The rearrangement joins TRBV5-4 to TRBJ2-3; unclear D gene. This CDR3 has 13 residues. The ends were cut back, 4 bases at V and 0 bases at J, with 6 bases in the middle. Germline lookup yields CDR1 SGHNT and CDR2 YYREEE (reference sequence).

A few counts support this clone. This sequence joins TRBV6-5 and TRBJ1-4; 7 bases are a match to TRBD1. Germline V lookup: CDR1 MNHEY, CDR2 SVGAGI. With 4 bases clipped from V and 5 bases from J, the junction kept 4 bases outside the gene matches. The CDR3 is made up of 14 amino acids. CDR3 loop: CASSWGTENEKLFF. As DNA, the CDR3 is TGTGCCAGCAGTTGGGGGACAGAGAATGAAAAACTGTTTTTT.

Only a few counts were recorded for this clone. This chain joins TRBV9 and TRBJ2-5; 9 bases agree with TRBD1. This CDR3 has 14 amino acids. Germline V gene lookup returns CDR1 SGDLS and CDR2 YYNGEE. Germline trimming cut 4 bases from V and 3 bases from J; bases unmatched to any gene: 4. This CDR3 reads CASSRRTGEETQYF. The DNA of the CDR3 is TGTGCCAGCAGCAGACGGACAGGGGAAGAGACCCAGTACTTC. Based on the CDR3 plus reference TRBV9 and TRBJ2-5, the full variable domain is DSGVTQTPKHLITATGQRVTLRCSPRSGDLSVYWYQQSLDQGLQFLIQYYNGEERAKGNILERFSAQQFPDLHSELNLSSLELGDSALYFCASSRRTGEETQYFGPGTRLLVL.

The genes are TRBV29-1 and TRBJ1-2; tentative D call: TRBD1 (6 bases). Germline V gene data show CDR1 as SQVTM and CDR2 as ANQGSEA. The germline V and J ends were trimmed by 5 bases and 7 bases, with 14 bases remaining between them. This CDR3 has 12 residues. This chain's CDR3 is CSVPDGGAGYTF. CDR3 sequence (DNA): TGCAGCGTTCCCGACGGGGGGGCTGGCTACACCTTC.

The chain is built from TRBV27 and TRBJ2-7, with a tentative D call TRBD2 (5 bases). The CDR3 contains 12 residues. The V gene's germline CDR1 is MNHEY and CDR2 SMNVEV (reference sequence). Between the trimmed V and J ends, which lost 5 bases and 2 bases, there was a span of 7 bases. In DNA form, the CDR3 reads TGTGCCAGCAGTCGGGGTGCCTACGAGCAGTACTTC. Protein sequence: CASSRGAYEQYF.

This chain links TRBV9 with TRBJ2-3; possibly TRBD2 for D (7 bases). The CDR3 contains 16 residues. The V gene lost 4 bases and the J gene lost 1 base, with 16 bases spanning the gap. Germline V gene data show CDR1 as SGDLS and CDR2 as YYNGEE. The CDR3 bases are TGTGCCAGCAGCAGGCGGGGGAGGGGGGGCACAGATACGCAGTATTTT. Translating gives CASSRRGRGGTDTQYF.